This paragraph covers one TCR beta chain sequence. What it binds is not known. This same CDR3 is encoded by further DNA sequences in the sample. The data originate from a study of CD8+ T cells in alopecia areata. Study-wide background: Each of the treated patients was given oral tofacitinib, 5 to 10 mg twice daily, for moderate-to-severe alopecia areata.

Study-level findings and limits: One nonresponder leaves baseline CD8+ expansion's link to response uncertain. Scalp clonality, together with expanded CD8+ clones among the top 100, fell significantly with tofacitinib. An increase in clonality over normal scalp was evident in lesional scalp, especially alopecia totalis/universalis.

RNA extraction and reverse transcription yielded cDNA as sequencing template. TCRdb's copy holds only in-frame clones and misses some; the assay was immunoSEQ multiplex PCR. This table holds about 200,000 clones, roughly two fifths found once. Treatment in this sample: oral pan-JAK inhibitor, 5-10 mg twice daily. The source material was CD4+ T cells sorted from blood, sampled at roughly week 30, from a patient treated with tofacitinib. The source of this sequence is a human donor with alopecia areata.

This CDR3 is CASSPLVNSGANVLTF. CDR3 sequence (DNA): TGTGCCAGCTCACCATTGGTGAACTCTGGGGCCAACGTCCTGACTTTC. This rearrangement joins TRBV18 to TRBJ2-6; D gene ambiguous. There are 16 residues in the CDR3. CDR1 KGHSH and CDR2 LQKENI come from the germline V gene. V was pared by 2 bases and J by 0 bases, with 8 bases between. Together with reference TRBV18 and TRBJ2-6, the CDR3 gives the full variable domain: NAGVMQNPRHLVRRRGQEARLRCSPMKGHSHVYWYRQLPEEGLKFMVYLQKENIIDESGMPKERFSAEFPKEGPSILRIQQVVRGDSAAYFCASSPLVNSGANVLTFGAGSRLTVL.